This entry is about one T cell receptor (beta chain). Clones were read by immunoSEQ multiplex PCR, and TCRdb kept only the in-frame ones, dropping some. The sample has 70,000 or so clones, 85% to 90% seen once. This sample was taken from a study of blood T cell repertoires in COVID-19. Per germline, CDR1 MNHEY and CDR2 SVGAGI. V gave up 0 bases and J gave up 8 bases, with 14 bases separating them. The CDR3 is made up of 16 amino acids. The sample taken for sequencing was peripheral blood. The receptor was derived from a woman older than 75 with active or convalescent COVID-19. J is TRBJ1-6 and V is TRBV6-5; D not certain. This CDR3 reads CASSYSLEGGDSPLHF. The CDR3 coding sequence is TGTGCCAGCAGTTACTCTCTCGAGGGTGGGGATTCACCCCTCCACTTT.